Listed here is a single T cell receptor beta chain. Its antigen remains unidentified. The sample originates from a study of cytomegalovirus exposure and HLA in healthy donors. Study in general: Approximately 180 million T cells yielded around 100 million unique TCR beta sequences, as an earlier analysis found.

Study outcomes and limitations: Accounts indicate the classifier identified cytomegalovirus status with strong specificity and sensitivity.

The CDR3 is 16 residues long. Trimming pared 2 bases from V and 0 bases from J, leaving 17 bases between. Germline loops: CDR1 SQVTM, CDR2 ANQGSEA. PCR employed 60 Vbeta and 13 Jbeta primers. Repertoires were generated with immunoSEQ multiplex PCR, while TCRdb's copy carries only in-frame clones and drops some. The sample has 63,000 or so clones, around 80% seen once. Sequencing was done on a sample of PBMCs. This receptor was identified in a woman aged 30 to 39 in good health and CMV-seropositive. The rearrangement uses TRBV29-1 and TRBJ2-7; D perhaps matches TRBD1 (5 bases). Here the CDR3 DNA reads TGCAGCGTTGAAAGGGGTCTAGGCGGCCTCTCCTACGAGCAGTACTTC. It is translated as CSVERGLGGLSYEQYF.